Listed here is a single T cell receptor (beta chain). Its specificity is unknown. Sequenced material consisted of expressed TCRB transcripts (all of the isolated RNA was reverse transcribed). Assay: immunoSEQ multiplex PCR; the TCRdb copy retains only in-frame clones and omits some. Among around 130,000 clones listed, approximately 9% were seen once. These data come from a study of beta chain features in type 1 diabetes. Study results and limitations: There was a moderate but significant shortening of TCRB CDR3s in all four CD4+ subsets of Type 1 diabetes patients.

Material for sequencing was central memory CD4+ T cells from blood. The TCR sequence derives from a man between 25 and 39 years old with type 1 diabetes.

DNA of the CDR3: TGTGCCAGCAGCCCGGCGGGGGGCGGTACCGGGGAGCTGTTTTTT. The encoded protein is CASSPAGGGTGELFF. The chain recombines TRBV7-2 with TRBJ2-2, with 8 nucleotides matching TRBD2. With 5 bases clipped from V and 5 bases from J, the junction kept 7 bases outside the gene matches. The CDR3 totals 15 residues. The germline CDR1 and CDR2 sequences are SGHTA and FQGNSA. Complete variable domain (other parts from reference TRBV7-2 and TRBJ2-2): GAGVSQSPSNKVTEKGKDVELRCDPISGHTALYWYRQSLGQGLEFLIYFQGNSAPDKSGLPSDRFSAERTGGSVSTLTIQRTQQEDSAVYLCASSPAGGGTGELFFGEGSRLTVL.